Listed below are T cell receptor beta chains from one sample, sequenced in a study of regulatory T cells in long-lasting Graves disease. MiXCR, run by TCRdb on the multiplex PCR reads, gives a single entry per CDR3 protein. The sample carries 600,000 to 800,000 distinct CDR3 sequences, approximately 31% recorded once. The sample was peripheral blood mononuclear cells (PBMCs), taken when the disease was refractory, from a patient treated with antithyroid drugs. The receptors were gathered from a female donor with Graves disease. CDR3s include the opening cysteine and the closing phenylalanine or tryptophan. The listing skips clone size in some rows; elsewhere it reads once, few, many or a size class.

many	TRBV2	CASSAGQNTEAFF
many	TRBV28	CASSSHTPGLAGAADEQYF
few	TRBV20-1	CSVGLGNQPQHF
.	TRBV3-1	CASSPLASGPKEGEKQYF
.	TRBV30	CAWSPDRDTEAFF
many	TRBV2	CATRIGYEQYF
few	TRBV3-1	CASSQAGESYGYTF
.	TRBV6-1	CASSQLLGTFSYEQYF
few	TRBV27	CASSHGQGHQPQHF
few	TRBV6-1	CASRQTGGNEQYF
.	TRBV10-3	CAISEWGAEETQYF
few	TRBV7-9	CASSSTEYEQYF
.	TRBV7-2	CASSSLAGGSYEQYF
many	TRBV12-3/TRBV12-4	CASSLGQGADQYF
many	TRBV2	CASSRTGTGLQGSPLHF
few	TRBV5-1	CASSLQGGVKTEAFF
few	TRBV30	CAWTGRLDTEAFF
.	TRBV5-1	CASSSSGQTATEAFF
.	TRBV5-1	CASSLNSANHGYTF
many	TRBV12-3/TRBV12-4	CASSLEGGRSYEQYF
.	TRBV19	CASSPYYNRVVGNRPQHF
few	TRBV5-1	CASSLGTGESPLHF
once	TRBV29-1	CSVDLGLDQPQHF
few	TRBV27	CASSHLGGPVVLSEAFF
few	TRBV2	CASSWVQETQYF
few	TRBV6-2/TRBV6-3	CASSYPYEVTADSYEQYF
.	TRBV18	CASSPRPGLAGVRQFF
many	TRBV12-3/TRBV12-4	CASSFRQTNTEAFF
few	TRBV12-3/TRBV12-4	CASSPGQGFRGTQPQHF
.	TRBV9	CASSPSSGQETQYF
few	TRBV12-3/TRBV12-4	CASSSSFGELFF
.	TRBV29-1	CSVQLDGGDRQPQHF
.	TRBV13	CASSSTGGGGYTEAFF
.	TRBV18	CASSGPGESGTEAFF
few	TRBV25-1	CASSGAVTYEQYF
.	TRBV10-3	CAITRDRDEAFF
.	TRBV30	CAWRRQGPGSYEQYF
few	TRBV5-1	CASSSWGLAGAKWETQYF
few	TRBV29-1	CSVTPLGGGREQYF
.	TRBV15	CATAKGQANQETQYF
few	TRBV18	CASSGPEREKLFF
few	TRBV6-1	CASNEPYNEKLFF
.	TRBV6-1	CASRPSSQGGTEAFF
.	TRBV29-1	CSVVVRSNQPQHF
.	TRBV30	CAWSVTAGRSYEQYF
.	TRBV10-3	CAIRGVVNGYTF